This T cell receptor beta chain was recorded in a study of shared clonotypes between healthy human individuals. Study in general: Three CD4 naive, three CD4 memory, two CD8 naive and one CD8 memory plate were used per donor.

HIV-negative, healthy adults without recent acute infections or vaccinations were the donors. Trimming pared 5 bases from V and 3 bases from J, leaving 10 bases between. In germline, CDR1 is SGHAT, CDR2 FQNNGV. There are 13 residues in the CDR3. Researchers ran the assay at a deep level. Investigators spread the genomic DNA of each subset evenly over several immunoSEQ plates. Measured with immunoSEQ multiplex PCR; TCRdb has only the in-frame clones, and not every one. The repertoire holds around 720,000 clones, around four fifths seen once, with more than 1.5% in the top ten. In regard to this clone: This CDR3 is also generated by other DNA sequences in the sample.

This receptor was identified in a woman in her thirties in good health. This chain links TRBV11-2 with TRBJ2-5, with D possibly called TRBD1 or TRBD2 (5 bases each). Sequenced material: memory CD4+ T cells sorted from blood. Indicated subset: CD45RA-negative fraction. Here the CDR3 DNA reads TGTGCCAGCAGCCGGGACCGGAAAGAGACCCAGTACTTC. Encoded protein: CASSRDRKETQYF. Together with reference TRBV11-2 and TRBJ2-5, the CDR3 gives the full variable domain: EAGVAQSPRYKIIEKRQSVAFWCNPISGHATLYWYQQILGQGPKLLIQFQNNGVVDDSQLPKDRFSAERLKGVDSTLKIQPAKLEDSAVYLCASSRDRKETQYFGPGTRLLVL.